Below are 22 T cell receptor beta chains sequenced from a single sample in a study of shared clonotypes between healthy human individuals. Profiled with immunoSEQ multiplex PCR; TCRdb holds only in-frame clones, not every one. In the table there are under 600,000 clones, roughly 85% of which are singletons. Sequencing was performed on PBMCs. These receptors were obtained from a middle-aged woman in good health. Some clones in this sample may be carry-over from other donors' samples.

V gene TRBV7-2 combines with J gene TRBJ2-7; D is perhaps TRBD2 (5 bases). The CDR3 is made up of 13 amino acids. Looked up from germline, CDR1 is SGHTA and CDR2 is FQGNSA. Trimming shortened V by 3 bases and J by 3 bases, and 9 bases separated the two germline ends. Written as DNA, the CDR3 is TGTGCCAGCAGCTTTAGACGGGGCTACGAGCAGTACTTC. Protein sequence: CASSFRRGYEQYF.

This clone was detected only once. This chain connects TRBV4-3 to TRBJ1-5; D is uncertain. The germline V gene has CDR1 LGHNA and CDR2 YSLEER. V was cut by 0 bases and J by 4 bases, with 10 bases left in between. The CDR3 consists of 15 residues. The CDR3 region is CASSQDVNGNQPQHF. As DNA, the CDR3 is TGCGCCAGCAGCCAAGACGTTAATGGTAATCAGCCCCAGCATTTT.

The genes are TRBV30 and TRBJ2-7; no clear D gene. Trimming stripped 4 bases from V and 0 bases from J, with 19 bases between. The V gene's germline CDR1 is GTSNPN and CDR2 SVGIG (reference sequence). The CDR3 covers 16 residues. CDR3 sequence reads: CAWKGVTDTSSYEQYF. The CDR3 region has the DNA TGTGCCTGGAAGGGTGTAACCGACACCTCCTCCTACGAGCAGTACTTC.

The CDR3 protein is CASSLDGSSYNEQFF. In DNA, the CDR3 is TGTGCCAGCAGCTTGGACGGGAGCTCCTACAATGAGCAGTTCTTC. The chain joins TRBV5-4 to TRBJ2-1; D possibly corresponds to TRBD2 (6 bases). Looked up from germline, CDR1 is SGHNT and CDR2 is YYREEE (reference sequence). CDR3 size: 15 residues. Trimming took 0 bases from V and 0 from J, leaving 7 bases between them. Full variable domain (missing parts from reference TRBV5-4 and TRBJ2-1): ETGVTQSPTHLIKTRGQQVTLRCSSQSGHNTVSWYQQALGQGPQFIFQYYREEENGRGNFPPRFSGLQFPNYSSELNVNALELDDSALYLCASSLDGSSYNEQFFGPGTRLTVL.

The rearrangement joins TRBV5-4 to TRBJ2-7, with D possibly TRBD2 on 5 matching bases. CDR3 length: 14 amino acids. V lost 4 bases, J lost 5 bases, and 16 bases lay in between. The germline V gene encodes CDR1 SGHNT and CDR2 YYREEE (reference sequence). CDR3 DNA sequence: TGTGCCAGCAGCCTCGGGGAGAGGTGGGACGAGCAGTACTTC. It specifies CASSLGERWDEQYF.

This chain connects TRBV4-3 to TRBJ2-5; weak D call: TRBD1 (5 bases). The DNA end favors TRBJ2-7, so the J call may be wrong. Germline loops: CDR1 LGHNA, CDR2 YSLEER. The CDR3 is made up of 15 amino acids. Here the CDR3 DNA reads TGCGCCAGCAGCCAAGATACCCAGGGCCCCTACGAGCAGTACTTC. Its protein product is CASSQDTQGPYEQYF.

The chain uses TRBV4-1 and TRBJ2-3; the match to TRBD2 covers 7 bases. Germline CDR1 MGHRA, CDR2 YSYEKL. V gave up 7 bases and J gave up 5 bases; unmatched junction bases: 12. The CDR3 runs 15 residues. The chain's CDR3 is CASTTGGRAEDTQYF. In nucleotides, the CDR3 is TGCGCCAGCACAACTGGGGGGAGGGCCGAAGATACGCAGTATTTT.

With respect to this clone: One end of the junction varies from germline; a read error may be responsible. The V call is TRBV20-1, the J call TRBJ2-1, with 9 bases that match TRBD2. The CDR3 is 10 residues long. CDR1 is DFQATT, CDR2 SNEGSKA, per germline (reference sequence). This chain's CDR3 is CSAISGRRLF. The CDR3 DNA reads as TGCAGTGCCATTAGCGGGAGAAGGCTCTTC.

This sequence joins TRBV21-1 and TRBJ1-1; the D call of TRBD1 is as the table states it, not checked on the DNA. TRBV21-1 is listed as a pseudogene. The CDR3 length is 13 residues. In DNA form, the CDR3 reads TGTGCCAGCAGCCTCCAGGGGGACACTGAAGCTTTCTTT. It specifies CASSLQGDTEAFF.

This clone was detected once. This chain joins TRBV5-1 and TRBJ1-2; D is unclear. Trimming stripped 4 bases from V and 0 bases from J, with 13 bases between. This CDR3 contains 15 residues. Germline loops: CDR1 SGHRS, CDR2 YFSETQ. The CDR3 coding sequence is TGCGCCAGCAGCACCACTGGCGGAGCTAACTATGGCTACACCTTC. It translates to CASSTTGGANYGYTF.

V is TRBV7-3 and J is TRBJ2-1, with TRBD2 identical over 11 bases. CDR1 and CDR2 from the germline V gene are SGHTA and FQGTGA. V shed 5 bases, J shed 6 bases, and the junction held 3 bases outside the gene matches. The CDR3 has 14 amino acids. CDR3 amino acids: CASSLAGGINEQFF. CDR3 in DNA: TGTGCCAGCAGCCTAGCGGGAGGAATCAATGAGCAGTTCTTC.

The chain couples TRBV14 to TRBJ1-1; 7 bases line up with TRBD1. Germline V CDR1 and CDR2: SGHDN, FVKESK. CDR3 length: 13 amino acids. Trimming took 4 bases from V and 6 from J; bases not matched to a gene: 5. In DNA, the CDR3 is TGTGCCAGCAGCCGATTCAGGGGGGCTGAAGCTTTCTTT. It specifies CASSRFRGAEAFF.

This clone occurred a few times. This chain links TRBV6-4 with TRBJ2-6, with 8 nucleotides matching TRBD1. V dropped 4 bases and J dropped 1; count of bases not matched to a gene: 9. Germline-derived CDR1 and CDR2 are MRHNA and SNTAGT. The CDR3 totals 18 residues. The CDR3 loop is CASSALSGTGSGANVLTF. Written as DNA, the CDR3 is TGTGCCAGCAGTGCCTTATCCGGGACAGGTTCTGGGGCCAACGTCCTGACTTTC.

The chain uses TRBV27 and TRBJ1-4; D ambiguous. Trimming left V 5 bases short and J 12 bases short, with 16 bases between. The CDR3 extends over 13 amino acids. Germline V lookup: CDR1 MNHEY, CDR2 SMNVEV (reference sequence). The CDR3 DNA follows: TGTGCCAGCAGTCCGGGCCCCGGGAGGGAACTGTTTTTT. Translation: CASSPGPGRELFF.

The V and J genes are TRBV11-3 and TRBJ2-5; 8 nucleotides agree with TRBD2. With the DNA end fitting TRBJ2-7 better, the J assignment may be wrong. The germline gives CDR1 SGHNT, CDR2 YENEEA. This CDR3 has 13 amino acids. The CDR3 nucleotides read TGTGCCAGCAGCTTCGGGACTAGTAACGAGCAGTACTTC. It codes for CASSFGTSNEQYF.

A few counts support this clone. The chain combines TRBV10-3 with TRBJ2-1; no definite D call. V dropped 1 base and J dropped 15 bases, with 10 bases sitting between them. CDR1 is ENHRY, CDR2 SYGVKD, per germline. This CDR3 comprises 11 residues. The CDR3 loop is CAISEYIERFF. The CDR3 DNA sequence: TGTGCCATCAGTGAGTACATAGAACGGTTCTTC.

This rearrangement joins TRBV5-4 to TRBJ1-2, with TRBD1 as a possible D gene (5 bases). CDR3 length equals 13 residues. Germline-derived CDR1 and CDR2 are SGHNT and YYREEE (reference sequence). V lost 0 bases to trimming and J lost 5 bases, with 8 bases between them. DNA for the CDR3: TGTGCCAGCAGCTTGGGACAGCGGTATGGCTACACCTTC. This codes for CASSLGQRYGYTF.

The table lists this clone with a count of one. The chain joins TRBV18 to TRBJ1-3; no definite D call. Germline V gene lookup returns CDR1 KGHSH and CDR2 LQKENI. CDR3 length equals 18 residues. Trimming took 0 bases from V and 1 from J, leaving 16 bases between them. The CDR3: CASSPPWYWEQSGNTIYF. CDR3 bases: TGTGCCAGCTCACCACCTTGGTATTGGGAGCAATCTGGAAACACCATATATTTT. Full variable domain (remainder filled in from reference TRBV18 and TRBJ1-3): NAGVMQNPRHLVRRRGQEARLRCSPMKGHSHVYWYRQLPEEGLKFMVYLQKENIIDESGMPKERFSAEFPKEGPSILRIQQVVRGDSAAYFCASSPPWYWEQSGNTIYFGEGSWLTVV.

V and J are TRBV27 and TRBJ2-5, with 9 bases that match TRBD1. The DNA end favors TRBJ2-7, so the J call may be wrong. The V gene's germline CDR1 is MNHEY and CDR2 SMNVEV (reference sequence). This CDR3 region has 14 residues. CDR3 sequence: CASSLDRGPYEQYF. Here the CDR3 DNA reads TGTGCCAGCAGTTTGGACAGGGGTCCCTACGAGCAGTACTTC.

This clone showed up just once. The chain links TRBV7-2 to TRBJ2-1; TRBD1 might be the D (5 bases). Germline CDR1 is SGHTA and CDR2 is FQGNSA. Trimming removed 5 bases from V and 2 bases from J, with 7 bases in between. The CDR3 has 13 residues. CDR3 sequence: CASSMDTYNEQFF. As DNA, the CDR3 is TGTGCCAGCAGCATGGACACCTACAATGAGCAGTTCTTC. Full variable domain (missing parts from reference TRBV7-2 and TRBJ2-1): GAGVSQSPSNKVTEKGKDVELRCDPISGHTALYWYRQSLGQGLEFLIYFQGNSAPDKSGLPSDRFSAERTGGSVSTLTIQRTQQEDSAVYLCASSMDTYNEQFFGPGTRLTVL.

The chain uses TRBV7-2 and TRBJ2-7, with TRBD2 matching 16 bases. V lost 6 bases, J lost 4 bases, and 12 bases stayed unmatched. CDR1 and CDR2 (germline): SGHTA, FQGNSA. The CDR3 spans 18 residues. The DNA for the CDR3 is TGTGCCAGCAGTAGGGCCCCCGGGACTAGCGGGAGGGGATACGAGCAGTACTTC. It is translated as CASSRAPGTSGRGYEQYF.

The V call is TRBV30, the J call TRBJ2-3; 7 bases fit TRBD2. V shed 1 base, J shed 4 bases, and the junction held 11 bases outside the gene matches. Germline V gene sequence: CDR1 GTSNPN, CDR2 SVGIG (reference sequence). This CDR3 is built from 16 residues. The CDR3 protein is CAWSGPSGNFPDTQYF. The CDR3 region has the DNA TGTGCCTGGAGTGGCCCCAGCGGGAATTTCCCAGATACGCAGTATTTT.